One and the same sample provided the 6 T cell receptor beta chains below, sequenced in a study of cytomegalovirus exposure and HLA in healthy donors. Use of 60 Vbeta and 13 Jbeta primers characterized the PCR. This table comes from immunoSEQ multiplex PCR, and its TCRdb copy is limited to in-frame clones, with some not included. The sample lists about 180,000 clones, 75% to 85% seen once, with under 2.5% in the top ten. Material: PBMCs. The receptors shown here come from a woman aged 30 to 39 in good health and CMV-seropositive.

About this clone: One junction end does not reproduce the germline sequence, and a read error may be involved. The chain combines TRBV7-9 with TRBJ1-6; perhaps TRBD1 as D (6 bases). CDR3 length equals 15 residues. Germline lookup yields CDR1 SEHNR and CDR2 FQNEAQ (reference sequence). The CDR3 is CSSSLGGAVNSPLHF. CDR3 DNA sequence: TGTTCCAGCAGCTTGGGGGGGGCCGTCAATTCACCCCTCCACTTT. The full variable domain, completed using reference TRBV7-9 and TRBJ1-6, is DTGVSQNPRHKITKRGQNVTFRCDPISEHNRLYWYRQTLGQGPEFLTYFQNEAQLEKSRLLSDRFSAERPKGSFSTLEIQRTEQGDSAMYLCSSSLGGAVNSPLHFGNGTRLTVT.

This clone was observed once. V gene TRBV27 combines with J gene TRBJ1-2; TRBD1 might be the D (6 bases). The CDR3 contains 14 residues. The V gene lost 4 bases and the J gene lost 2 bases, with 11 bases spanning the gap. Germline V gene lookup returns CDR1 MNHEY and CDR2 SMNVEV (reference sequence). The CDR3 DNA reads TGTGCCAGCAGTTCAGCGGGGGGCAACTATGGCTACACCTTC. Protein product: CASSSAGGNYGYTF.

V is TRBV9 and J is TRBJ1-2, with D unresolved. CDR1 is SGDLS and CDR2 is YYNGEE in the germline V gene. The CDR3 has 15 amino acids. The V gene lost 0 bases and the J gene lost 0 bases, with 9 bases spanning the gap. The CDR3 protein is CASSVAGGANYGYTF. CDR3 nucleotides: TGTGCCAGCAGCGTAGCTGGCGGAGCTAACTATGGCTACACCTTC.

The chain has TRBV28 and TRBJ2-2, with a tentative D call TRBD1 (6 bases). Germline CDR1 reads MDHEN; CDR2 reads SYDVKM. V lost 4 bases to trimming and J lost 0 bases, with 15 bases between them. The CDR3 has 17 amino acids. The CDR3 loop reads CASSSPGTPSNTGELFF. The CDR3 DNA reads as TGTGCCAGCAGTTCTCCCGGGACACCTTCGAACACCGGGGAGCTGTTTTTT.

V usage is TRBV6-6 and J usage is TRBJ1-6, with 8 nucleotides matching TRBD1. Germline-derived CDR1 and CDR2 are MNHNY and SVGAGI (reference sequence). This CDR3 has 13 amino acids. The trim removed 11 bases at V and 5 bases at J, leaving 5 bases unmatched. CDR3 protein: CAAYRGDNSPLHF. The CDR3 region has the DNA TGTGCCGCCTACAGGGGGGATAATTCACCCCTCCACTTT.

V usage is TRBV2 and J usage is TRBJ2-5; D is unclear. The DNA end is more similar to TRBJ2-7, so the J call may be wrong. Germline V gene data show CDR1 as SNHLY and CDR2 as FYNNEI. The CDR3 spans 12 residues. CDR3 DNA sequence: TGTGCCAGCAGTCGACTTCCCTACGAGCAGTACTTC. Its translation: CASSRLPYEQYF.